This T cell receptor beta chain was sequenced during a study of T-cell reconstitution after alpha-beta-depleted transplantation in children listed by TCRdb under 2016. Broadly, across the study: Using TCR repertoire profiling, the study quantitatively followed how T-cell immune reconstitution unfolded in children after TCRalphabeta/CD19-depleted allogeneic hematopoietic cell transplantation.

This clonotype appeared many times. No antigen is known for it. Base qualities are not at hand, and no much larger clone is one base apart. Including cysteine and phenylalanine, the CDR3 has 17 amino acids. Left in the record is the CDR3 DNA by itself, 51 bases read in frame from the first base. The germline V gene gives CDR1 as SGHRS and CDR2 as YFSETQ. V drops 3 bases and J drops 1 base, leaving 19 bases in between. Preparation of the library involved PCR. These reads were obtained on an Illumina HiSeq 2500. TCR libraries were prepared with molecular barcoding, using unique molecular identifiers to normalize TCRbeta repertoire quantification. TCRdb cleaned the public reads at Q25 with fastp, built clones with MiXCR and kept in-frame beta chains. Each CDR3 protein appears once, grouped with its most common genes and DNA. The table for this sample lists 420,000 or so distinct CDR3 sequences; about a tenth of them were counted only once. 4.5% to 7% of the sample rests with the top ten.

The origin of this receptor is a human donor who donated a stem cell graft to a child with acute myeloid leukemia. The chain couples TRBV5-1 to TRBJ2-5, and possibly TRBD2, on 7 matching bases. The source was PBMCs from the stem cell graft donor, collected from the stem cell graft. The CDR3 protein is CASSSGLEGGIQETQYF. The DNA sequence follows: TGCGCCAGCAGCTCAGGACTAGAGGGGGGCATCCAAGAGACCCAGTACTTC.